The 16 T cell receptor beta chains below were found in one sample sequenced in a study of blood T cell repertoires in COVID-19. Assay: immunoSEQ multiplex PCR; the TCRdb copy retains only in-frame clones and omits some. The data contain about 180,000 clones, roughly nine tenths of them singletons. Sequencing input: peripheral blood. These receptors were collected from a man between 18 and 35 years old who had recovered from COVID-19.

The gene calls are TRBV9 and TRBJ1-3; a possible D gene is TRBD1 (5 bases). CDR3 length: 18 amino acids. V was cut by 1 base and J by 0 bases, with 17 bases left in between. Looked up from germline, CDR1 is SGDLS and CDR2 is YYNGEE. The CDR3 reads CASSVNLQGLVSGNTIYF. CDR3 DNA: TGTGCCAGCAGCGTAAATCTGCAGGGCCTCGTCTCTGGAAACACCATATATTTT.

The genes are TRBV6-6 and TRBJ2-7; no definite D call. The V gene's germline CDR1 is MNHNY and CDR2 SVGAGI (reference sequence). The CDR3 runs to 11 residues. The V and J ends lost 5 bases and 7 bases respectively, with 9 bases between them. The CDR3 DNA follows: TGTGCCAGCAGTCCCGGAGCAGAGCAGTACTTC. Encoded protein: CASSPGAEQYF.

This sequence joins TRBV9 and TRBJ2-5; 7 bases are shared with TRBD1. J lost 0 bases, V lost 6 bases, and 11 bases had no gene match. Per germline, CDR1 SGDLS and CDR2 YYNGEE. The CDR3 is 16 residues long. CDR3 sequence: CASNQGDGTYQETQYF. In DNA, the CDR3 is TGTGCCAGCAACCAGGGGGACGGAACGTACCAAGAGACCCAGTACTTC.

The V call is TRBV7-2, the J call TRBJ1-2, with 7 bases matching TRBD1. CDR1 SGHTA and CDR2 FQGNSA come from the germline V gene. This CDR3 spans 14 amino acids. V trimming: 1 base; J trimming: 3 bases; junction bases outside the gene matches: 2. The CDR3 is CASSLGTGHYGYTF. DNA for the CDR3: TGTGCCAGCAGCTTAGGGACAGGTCACTATGGCTACACCTTC.

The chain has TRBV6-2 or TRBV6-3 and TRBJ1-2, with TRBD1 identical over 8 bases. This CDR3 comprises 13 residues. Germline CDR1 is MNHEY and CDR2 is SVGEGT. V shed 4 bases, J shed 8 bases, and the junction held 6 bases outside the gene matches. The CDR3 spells CASSSDRARGYTF. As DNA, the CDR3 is TGTGCCAGCAGTTCGGACAGGGCGCGGGGCTACACCTTC.

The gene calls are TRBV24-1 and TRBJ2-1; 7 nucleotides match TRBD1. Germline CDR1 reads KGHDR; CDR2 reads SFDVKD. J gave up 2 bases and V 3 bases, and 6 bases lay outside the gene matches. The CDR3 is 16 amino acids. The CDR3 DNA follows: TGTGCCACCAGTGATGGGGACAGAAGCCCCTACAATGAGCAGTTCTTC. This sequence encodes CATSDGDRSPYNEQFF.

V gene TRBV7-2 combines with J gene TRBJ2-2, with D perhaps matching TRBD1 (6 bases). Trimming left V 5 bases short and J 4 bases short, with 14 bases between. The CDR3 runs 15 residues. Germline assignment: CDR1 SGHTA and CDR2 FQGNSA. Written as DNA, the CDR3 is TGTGCCAGCAGCCCTTCGGGACAAATCACCGGGGAGCTGTTTTTT. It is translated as CASSPSGQITGELFF.

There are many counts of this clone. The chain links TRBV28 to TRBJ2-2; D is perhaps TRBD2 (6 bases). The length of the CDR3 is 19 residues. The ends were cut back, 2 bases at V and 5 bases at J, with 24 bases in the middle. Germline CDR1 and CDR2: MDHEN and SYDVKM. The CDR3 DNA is TGTGCCAGCAGTTTAGGGGCTAGCGTTCTTCCCCTCGGAACCGGGGAGCTGTTTTTT. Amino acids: CASSLGASVLPLGTGELFF.

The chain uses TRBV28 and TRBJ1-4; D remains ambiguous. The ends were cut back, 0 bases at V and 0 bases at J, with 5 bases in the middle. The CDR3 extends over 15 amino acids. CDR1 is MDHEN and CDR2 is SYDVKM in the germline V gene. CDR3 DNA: TGTGCCAGCAGTTTATGGTCGGCAACTAATGAAAAACTGTTTTTT. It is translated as CASSLWSATNEKLFF.

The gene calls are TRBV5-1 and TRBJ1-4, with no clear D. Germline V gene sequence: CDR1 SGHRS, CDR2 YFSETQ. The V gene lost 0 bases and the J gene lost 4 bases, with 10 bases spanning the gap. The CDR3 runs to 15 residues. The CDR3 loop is CASSLEPSFNEKLFF. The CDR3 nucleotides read TGCGCCAGCAGCTTGGAGCCATCCTTTAATGAAAAACTGTTTTTT. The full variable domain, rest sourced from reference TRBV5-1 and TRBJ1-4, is KAGVTQTPRYLIKTRGQQVTLSCSPISGHRSVSWYQQTPGQGLQFLFEYFSETQRNKGNFPGRFSGRQFSNSRSEMNVSTLELGDSALYLCASSLEPSFNEKLFFGSGTQLSVL.

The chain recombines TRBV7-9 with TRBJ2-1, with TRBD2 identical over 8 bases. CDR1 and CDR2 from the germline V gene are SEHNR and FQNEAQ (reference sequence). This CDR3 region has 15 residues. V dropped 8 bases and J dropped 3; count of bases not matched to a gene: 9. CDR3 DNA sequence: TGTGCCAGCTTTATAGCGGGACCGCTCTACAATGAGCAGTTCTTC. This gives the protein CASFIAGPLYNEQFF.

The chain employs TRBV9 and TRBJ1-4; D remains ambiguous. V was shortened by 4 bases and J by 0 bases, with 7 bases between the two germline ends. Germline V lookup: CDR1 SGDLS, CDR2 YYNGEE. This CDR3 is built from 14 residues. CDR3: CASSPQTTNEKLFF. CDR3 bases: TGTGCCAGCAGCCCACAGACAACTAATGAAAAACTGTTTTTT.

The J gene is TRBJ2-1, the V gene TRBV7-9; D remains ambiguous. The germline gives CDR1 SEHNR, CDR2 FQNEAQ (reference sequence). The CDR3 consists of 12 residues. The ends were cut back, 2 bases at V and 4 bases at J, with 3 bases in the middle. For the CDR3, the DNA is TGTGCCAGCAGCTTACAGTACAATGAGCAGTTCTTC. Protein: CASSLQYNEQFF.

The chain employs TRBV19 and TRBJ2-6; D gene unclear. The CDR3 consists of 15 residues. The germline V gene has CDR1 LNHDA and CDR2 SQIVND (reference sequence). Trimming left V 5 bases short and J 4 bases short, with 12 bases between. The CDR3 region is CASSPLSSGANVLTF. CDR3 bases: TGTGCCAGTAGTCCCTTAAGCTCCGGGGCCAACGTCCTGACTTTC.

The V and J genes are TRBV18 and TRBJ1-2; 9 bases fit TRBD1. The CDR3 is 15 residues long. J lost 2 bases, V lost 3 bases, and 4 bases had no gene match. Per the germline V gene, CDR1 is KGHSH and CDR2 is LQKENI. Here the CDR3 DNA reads TGTGCCAGCTCACCGGGACAGGGTTGGAACTATGGCTACACCTTC. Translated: CASSPGQGWNYGYTF.

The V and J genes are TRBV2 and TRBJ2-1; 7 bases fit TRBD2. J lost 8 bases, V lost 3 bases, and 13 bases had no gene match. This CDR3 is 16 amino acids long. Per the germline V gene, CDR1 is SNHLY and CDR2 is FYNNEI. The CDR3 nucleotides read TGTGCCAGCAGTGAGACGGGACGGGCGGGAGTCCATGAGCAGTTCTTC. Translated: CASSETGRAGVHEQFF.